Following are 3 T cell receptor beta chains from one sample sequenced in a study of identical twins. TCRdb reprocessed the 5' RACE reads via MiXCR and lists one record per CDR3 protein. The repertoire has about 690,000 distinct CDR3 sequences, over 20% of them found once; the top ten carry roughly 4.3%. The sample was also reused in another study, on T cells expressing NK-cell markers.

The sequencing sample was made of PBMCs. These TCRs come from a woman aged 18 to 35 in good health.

The CDR3 here is CAWSRDTGELFF. Here the CDR3 DNA reads TGTGCCTGGAGCCGTGATACCGGGGAGCTGTTTTTT. The chain employs TRBV30 and TRBJ2-2; D call uncertain. The CDR3 has 12 amino acids. With 3 bases removed from V and 5 bases from J, the gap between germline ends came to 7 bases. Germline loops: CDR1 GTSNPN, CDR2 SVGIG (reference sequence).

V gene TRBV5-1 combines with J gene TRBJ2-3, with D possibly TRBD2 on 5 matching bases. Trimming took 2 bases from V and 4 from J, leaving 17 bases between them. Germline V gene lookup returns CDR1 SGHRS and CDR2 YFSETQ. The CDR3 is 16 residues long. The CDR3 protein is CASSFIREDGADTQYF. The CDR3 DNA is TGCGCCAGCAGCTTTATCCGGGAAGATGGGGCAGATACGCAGTATTTT. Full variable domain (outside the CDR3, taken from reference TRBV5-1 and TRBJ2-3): KAGVTQTPRYLIKTRGQQVTLSCSPISGHRSVSWYQQTPGQGLQFLFEYFSETQRNKGNFPGRFSGRQFSNSRSEMNVSTLELGDSALYLCASSFIREDGADTQYFGPGTRLTVL.

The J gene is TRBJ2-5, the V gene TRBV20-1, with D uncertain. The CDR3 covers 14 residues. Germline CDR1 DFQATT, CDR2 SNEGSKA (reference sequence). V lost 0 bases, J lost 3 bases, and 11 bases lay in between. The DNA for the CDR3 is TGCAGTGCTAGAGATAGGCTAAATAAAGAGACCCAGTACTTC. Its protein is CSARDRLNKETQYF.